The 28 T cell receptor beta chains listed next were all sequenced from one sample in a study of beta chain features in type 1 diabetes. The study reverse transcribed the entire isolated RNA, so it sequenced expressed TCRB transcripts. Produced via immunoSEQ multiplex PCR; TCRdb's table is partial and in-frame only. The table includes 250,000 or so clones, around a quarter detected once. The sample was central memory CD4+ T cells from blood. Receptors originate from a man under 40 in good health.

The sample holds a few counts of this clone. The rearrangement joins TRBV20-1 to TRBJ2-1; D remains ambiguous. Germline-derived CDR1 and CDR2 are DFQATT and SNEGSKA (reference sequence). With 3 bases removed from V and 8 bases from J, the gap between germline ends came to 8 bases. This CDR3 has 11 residues. The CDR3 is CSASTQDEQFF. The CDR3 DNA is TGCAGTGCTAGTACGCAGGATGAGCAGTTCTTC.

The V call is TRBV5-6, the J call TRBJ2-2; TRBD1 aligns across 8 bases. The V and J ends lost 6 bases and 1 base, in that order; junction bases with no gene match: 8. Germline CDR1 reads SGHDT; CDR2 reads YYEEEE. The CDR3 is 16 amino acids. CDR3 coding DNA: TGTGCCAGCACCAAATCAGGGACAGGGAACACCGGGGAGCTGTTTTTT. Its protein product is CASTKSGTGNTGELFF.

This chain joins TRBV7-8 and TRBJ2-7; D may correspond to TRBD1 or TRBD2 (6 bases each). Looked up from germline, CDR1 is SGHVS and CDR2 is FQNEAQ. The germline V and J ends were trimmed by 5 bases and 1 base, with 12 bases remaining between them. This CDR3 has 14 residues. CDR3 in DNA: TGTGCCAGCAGCCCCAGGGGAGGTTCCTACGAGCAGTACTTC. Translation gives CASSPRGGSYEQYF.

V and J are TRBV30 and TRBJ2-5, with a tentative D call TRBD1 (6 bases). The CDR3 loop spans 12 amino acids. Trimming removed 2 bases from V and 5 bases from J, with 9 bases in between. Germline CDR1 is GTSNPN and CDR2 is SVGIG (reference sequence). The CDR3 DNA reads as TGTGCCTGGAGTCTAACAGGGGAGACCCAGTACTTC. Encoded protein: CAWSLTGETQYF. Full variable domain (rest looked up from reference TRBV30 and TRBJ2-5): SQTIHQWPATLVQPVGSPLSLECTVEGTSNPNLYWYRQAAGRGLQLLFYSVGIGQISSEVPQNLSASRPQDRQFILSSKKLLLSDSGFYLCAWSLTGETQYFGPGTRLLVL.

This clone was seen more than once but under ten times. The V call is TRBV18, the J call TRBJ2-1; D unresolved. CDR3 length: 12 amino acids. Trimming stripped 2 bases from V and 10 bases from J, with 9 bases between. Per the germline V gene, CDR1 is KGHSH and CDR2 is LQKENI. Here the CDR3 DNA reads TGTGCCAGCTCACCATTTCTTGGAGAGCAGTTCTTC. This sequence encodes CASSPFLGEQFF.

V and J are TRBV14 and TRBJ2-5; D is ambiguous. The germline gives CDR1 SGHDN, CDR2 FVKESK. CDR3 length: 16 amino acids. V was pared by 4 bases and J by 1 base, with 16 bases between. For the CDR3, the DNA is TGTGCCAGCAGCCCCCGGATAGGGCGGCCCCAAGAGACCCAGTACTTC. This codes for CASSPRIGRPQETQYF.

The chain joins TRBV11-2 to TRBJ1-1, with D maybe TRBD1 (5 bases). The CDR3 runs 16 residues. Trimming stripped 5 bases from V and 3 bases from J, with 19 bases between. Germline V lookup: CDR1 SGHAT, CDR2 FQNNGV. CDR3 in amino acids: CASSPTIRAEDTEAFF. DNA for the CDR3: TGTGCCAGCAGCCCCACCATCAGGGCCGAAGACACTGAAGCTTTCTTT. The full variable domain, rest sourced from reference TRBV11-2 and TRBJ1-1, is EAGVAQSPRYKIIEKRQSVAFWCNPISGHATLYWYQQILGQGPKLLIQFQNNGVVDDSQLPKDRFSAERLKGVDSTLKIQPAKLEDSAVYLCASSPTIRAEDTEAFFGQGTRLTVV.

The chain joins TRBV2 to TRBJ2-3; 9 nucleotides match TRBD2. Germline CDR1 and CDR2: SNHLY and FYNNEI. Losses at the gene ends were 6 bases for V and 5 bases for J; bases not matched to a gene: 9. The CDR3 length is 15 residues. The CDR3 loop reads CASSERGATGDTQYF. Here the CDR3 DNA reads TGTGCCAGCAGCGAGCGGGGGGCGACGGGAGATACGCAGTATTTT.

The sample holds a few counts of this clone. At one of its ends the junction is not consistent with the germline gene, which may arise from a read error. The chain uses TRBV29-1 and TRBJ1-2, with D perhaps matching TRBD1 (5 bases). Germline CDR1 is SQVTM and CDR2 is ANQGSEA. The length of the CDR3 is 13 residues. The CDR3 coding sequence is TGCAGCGTCGAAGTCTTCGGGGGAGGAGGCTACACCTTC. Protein: CSVEVFGGGGYTF.

This clone was detected once. The chain is built from TRBV7-9 and TRBJ2-7, with 11 bases aligning to TRBD2. CDR3 length: 16 amino acids. V lost 1 base, J lost 6 bases, and 8 bases stayed unmatched. The germline CDR1 and CDR2 sequences are SEHNR and FQNEAQ (reference sequence). The CDR3, as DNA: TGTGCCAGCAGCTTAGGCCTAACCGGGACTAGCGGCGAGCAGTACTTC. Protein: CASSLGLTGTSGEQYF.

This clone appeared a few times. V gene TRBV14 combines with J gene TRBJ2-5; the D gene could be TRBD1 or TRBD2 (5 bases each). Germline loops: CDR1 SGHDN, CDR2 FVKESK. The V and J ends lost 5 bases and 5 bases respectively, with 12 bases between them. The CDR3 totals 13 residues. The CDR3: CASSSRESETQYF. For the CDR3, the DNA is TGTGCCAGCAGCAGCAGGGAGTCTGAGACCCAGTACTTC.

The rearrangement uses TRBV5-4 and TRBJ1-2, with D tentatively TRBD1 (5 bases). The CDR3 covers 13 residues. Germline-derived CDR1 and CDR2 are SGHNT and YYREEE (reference sequence). The germline V and J ends were trimmed by 4 bases and 4 bases, with 11 bases remaining between them. CDR3 DNA: TGTGCCAGCAGCAGCCCGGGGGGCTATGGCTACACCTTC. Protein sequence: CASSSPGGYGYTF.

The chain combines TRBV18 with TRBJ1-1, with 12 bases aligning to TRBD1. With 8 bases clipped from V and 8 bases from J, the junction kept 12 bases outside the gene matches. The germline gives CDR1 KGHSH, CDR2 LQKENI. The CDR3 spans 15 residues. The CDR3 DNA is TGTGCCAGCCCATCCGGGACAGGGGGCATGGGCGAAGCTTTCTTT. Amino acid sequence: CASPSGTGGMGEAFF.

This chain joins TRBV4-3 and TRBJ2-3; 9 positions agree with TRBD2. The J segment lost 2 bases and the V segment lost 0 bases, leaving 9 bases of the junction unmatched. The CDR3 consists of 18 residues. Germline CDR1 reads LGHNA; CDR2 reads YSLEER. The CDR3 loop is CASSQDLVTSGNTDTQYF. Here the CDR3 DNA reads TGCGCCAGCAGCCAAGATTTAGTGACTAGCGGAAACACAGATACGCAGTATTTT.

The chain joins TRBV16 to TRBJ1-5; D remains unclear. Between the trimmed V and J ends, which lost 2 bases and 4 bases, there was a span of 12 bases. The CDR3 totals 15 residues. The germline V gene has CDR1 KGHSY and CDR2 FQNENV. DNA for the CDR3: TGTGCCAGCAGCCAAGGGCGGCAGGAGAATCAGCCCCAGCATTTT. This translates into CASSQGRQENQPQHF.

This sequence joins TRBV14 and TRBJ2-7, with 9 nucleotides matching TRBD2. After removal of 4 bases from V and 2 bases from J, the junction contained 9 bases not matched to a gene. This CDR3 has 16 residues. Looked up from germline, CDR1 is SGHDN and CDR2 is FVKESK. The CDR3 sequence is CASSRPGGRAAYEQYF. DNA of the CDR3: TGTGCCAGCAGCCGACCCGGCGGGAGGGCCGCCTACGAGCAGTACTTC.

On this clone: An end of the junction differs from the germline gene, which may be a read error. The V gene is TRBV7-2, the J gene TRBJ2-7; D ambiguous. CDR3 length equals 14 residues. CDR1 is SGHTA and CDR2 is FQGNSA in the germline V gene. The CDR3 region has the DNA TGTTCCAGCAGCTTATTTGGGCGGAGCTACGAGCAGTACTTC. It yields the protein CSSSLFGRSYEQYF.

Only a few counts were recorded for this clone. V gene TRBV5-8 combines with J gene TRBJ1-2, with 10 bases that match TRBD1. The V gene end was trimmed by 4 bases and the J gene end by 7 bases; junction bases not matched to a gene: 7. Germline V CDR1 and CDR2: SGHTS, YDEGEE. The CDR3 spans 14 residues. CDR3 nucleotide sequence: TGTGCCAGCAGCCTGGGACAGGGGCAAAGTGGCTACACCTTC. Amino acids: CASSLGQGQSGYTF.

This clone was detected only a few times. The chain carries TRBV5-1 and TRBJ2-1; 10 nucleotides align to TRBD1. CDR1 and CDR2 (germline): SGHRS, YFSETQ. After removal of 0 bases from V and 7 bases from J, the junction contained 4 bases not matched to a gene. This CDR3 comprises 15 residues. In DNA, the CDR3 is TGCGCCAGCAGCTTGGTCCCGGGACAGGGGAATGAGCAGTTCTTC. This gives the protein CASSLVPGQGNEQFF.

V usage is TRBV6-5 and J usage is TRBJ2-3, with a tentative D call TRBD1 (5 bases). V was trimmed by 5 bases and J by 5 bases, leaving 8 bases between them. Germline loops: CDR1 MNHEY, CDR2 SVGAGI. The CDR3 is made up of 12 amino acids. The CDR3 bases are TGTGCCAGCAGTGCAAGGGGAGATACGCAGTATTTT. Translated, it gives CASSARGDTQYF.

V gene TRBV5-1 combines with J gene TRBJ1-6; perhaps TRBD1 as D (6 bases). This CDR3 is 15 amino acids long. Deletions cut 1 base from V and 10 bases from J, with 15 bases between. Germline V lookup: CDR1 SGHRS, CDR2 YFSETQ. CDR3 in amino acids: CASSLLGGLESPLHF. CDR3 nucleotides: TGCGCCAGCAGCTTGCTTGGGGGCTTGGAATCACCCCTCCACTTT.

The chain carries TRBV5-6 and TRBJ1-4; no reliable D call. Trimming removed 0 bases from V and 8 bases from J, with 20 bases in between. CDR3 length: 17 residues. The V gene's germline CDR1 is SGHDT and CDR2 YYEEEE. The CDR3 DNA follows: TGTGCCAGCAGCTTGGCCTCGACCGAGGGCCATGGGGAAAAACTGTTTTTT. It specifies CASSLASTEGHGEKLFF.

The sample holds a few counts of this clone. The chain has TRBV7-9 and TRBJ1-1; D possibly corresponds to TRBD1 (6 bases). The CDR3 loop spans 14 amino acids. Germline CDR1 SEHNR, CDR2 FQNEAQ (reference sequence). The V gene lost 6 bases and the J gene lost 1 base, with 12 bases spanning the gap. CDR3 in DNA: TGTGCCAGCAGTTTGACAGGCGCGAACACTGAAGCTTTCTTT. It yields the protein CASSLTGANTEAFF.

A few counts support this clone. The rearrangement uses TRBV6-5 and TRBJ1-2; perhaps TRBD1 as D (5 bases). The CDR3 is 13 amino acids. Trimming left V 8 bases short and J 2 bases short, with 12 bases between. The germline V gene has CDR1 MNHEY and CDR2 SVGAGI. The CDR3 reads CASYDSLNYGYTF. CDR3 bases: TGTGCCAGCTACGACAGTCTGAACTATGGCTACACCTTC.

The genes are TRBV7-9 and TRBJ1-1; TRBD1 agrees at 7 bases. Germline CDR1 SEHNR, CDR2 FQNEAQ (reference sequence). CDR3 size: 14 residues. V shed 5 bases and J 4 bases; nucleotides not matched to a gene: 7. The CDR3, as DNA: TGTGCCAGCAGCACACATCAGGGGGGCACTGAAGCTTTCTTT. This encodes CASSTHQGGTEAFF.

The gene calls are TRBV5-1 and TRBJ2-5, with TRBD1 matching over 7 bases. The CDR3 has 14 amino acids. Trimming removed 5 bases from V and 3 bases from J; junction bases left unmatched: 7. CDR1 and CDR2 (germline): SGHRS, YFSETQ. The chain's CDR3 is CASRRRDREETQYF. CDR3 DNA: TGCGCCAGCAGGCGCCGGGACAGAGAAGAGACCCAGTACTTC.

The V and J genes are TRBV28 and TRBJ2-7; 10 bases are shared with TRBD2. This CDR3 region has 14 residues. Germline CDR1 is MDHEN and CDR2 is SYDVKM. V shed 6 bases and J 2 bases; nucleotides not matched to a gene: 4. The CDR3 DNA reads TGTGCCAGCAGGGCTAGCGGGAGTGCCTACGAGCAGTACTTC. As protein: CASRASGSAYEQYF. Together with reference TRBV28 and TRBJ2-7, the CDR3 gives the full variable domain: DVKVTQSSRYLVKRTGEKVFLECVQDMDHENMFWYRQDPGLGLRLIYFSYDVKMKEKGDIPEGYSVSREKKERFSLILESASTNQTSMYLCASRASGSAYEQYFGPGTRLTVT.

This clone was observed a handful of times. J is TRBJ2-3 and V is TRBV7-9; D perhaps matches TRBD2 (6 bases). V was cut by 2 bases and J by 3 bases, with 18 bases left in between. Germline CDR1 SEHNR, CDR2 FQNEAQ (reference sequence). The CDR3 spans 17 residues. In DNA, the CDR3 is TGTGCCAGCAGCTTAACGTCGGGACTCCCAGGGACAGATACGCAGTATTTT. Amino acids: CASSLTSGLPGTDTQYF.